This T cell receptor (beta chain) was obtained from a study of OX40 agonist ivuxolimab in advanced cancers. Study details: Given to patients was ivuxolimab, an agonistic anti-OX40 (CD134) antibody. Across the patients, intravenous ivuxolimab was delivered every 2 weeks at 0.01 to 10 mg/kg.

Study observations and caveats: Clonal expansion from baseline to week 6 occurred in both CD4+ and CD8+ T cells. Expanded clones were, on average, more numerous among CD8+ T cells than CD4+.

As to this clone: Its antigen is as yet unknown.

Per germline, CDR1 LGHNA and CDR2 YSLEER. Trimming removed 0 bases from V and 2 bases from J, with 6 bases in between. The CDR3 totals 14 residues. The method was immunoSEQ multiplex PCR; TCRdb's version includes in-frame clones alone and lacks a portion of them. Counted here are some 70,000 clones, just over 85% occurring once; the ten biggest clones make up about 0.7%. V usage is TRBV4-3 and J usage is TRBJ2-3; D unresolved. This clonotype was obtained from an adult with an advanced solid tumor such as melanoma, head and neck, liver or kidney cancer. This material consisted of CD4+ or CD8+ T cells sorted from blood, taken in a trial of the OX40 agonist ivuxolimab. This CDR3 reads CASSQDKNTDTQYF. The CDR3 region has the DNA TGCGCCAGCAGCCAAGATAAGAACACAGATACGCAGTATTTT.